This passage covers 32 T cell receptor beta chains from one sample sequenced in a study of CD8+CD57+ T cells in acquired aplastic anemia. Using genomic DNA as the template, TCR beta VDJ and CDR3 profiling was carried out. TCRdb passed the reads through MiXCR, listing each CDR3 protein once. The sample consists of 250,000 to 300,000 distinct CDR3 sequences, around 60% of them appearing once. Specimen: sorted CD4+, CD8+, or CD8+CD57+ T cells (not recorded which) from PBMCs. These receptors all come from a human donor with severe aplastic anemia or a healthy control (not recorded which).

Of note for this clonotype: A much larger clone lies one base from this, so it may be a read error. V and J are TRBV10-3 and TRBJ1-2, with a weak D call TRBD1 (6 bases). Germline V gene lookup returns CDR1 ENHRY and CDR2 SYGVKD. The length of the CDR3 is 15 residues. V dropped 2 bases and J dropped 7 bases, with 17 bases sitting between them. The CDR3 DNA sequence: TGTGCCATCAGTGAGGGTGTCAGGGGCACGCGTGGCTACACCTTC. It specifies CAISEGVRGTRGYTF.

This chain links TRBV6-1 with TRBJ2-5; D possibly uses TRBD1 or TRBD2 (6 bases each). Trimming pared 0 bases from V and 3 bases from J, leaving 14 bases between. CDR3 length equals 16 residues. Germline values: CDR1 MNHNS, CDR2 SASEGT. CDR3 bases: TGTGCCAGCAGTGAAGCGCAGAGGGGGAGGAAAGAGACCCAGTACTTC. Translated, it gives CASSEAQRGRKETQYF.

The CDR3: CASSLAEGGWGLEAFF. For the CDR3, the DNA is TGTGCCAGCAGCTTAGCGGAAGGGGGGTGGGGACTTGAAGCTTTCTTT. V and J are TRBV7-9 and TRBJ1-1; tentative D call: TRBD1 (6 bases). Trimming shortened V by 0 bases and J by 7 bases, and 18 bases separated the two germline ends. CDR1 SEHNR and CDR2 FQNEAQ come from the germline V gene (reference sequence). This CDR3 spans 16 amino acids.

The rearrangement links TRBV5-6 to TRBJ1-6; the D is unclear. CDR3 length: 14 amino acids. The V and J ends lost 0 bases and 4 bases respectively, with 5 bases between them. The germline gives CDR1 SGHDT, CDR2 YYEEEE. CDR3 coding DNA: TGTGCCAGCAGCTTGGCCGATTATAATTCACCCCTCCACTTT. Translating it yields CASSLADYNSPLHF.

In its sample, this clonotype was seen many times. This chain connects TRBV5-5 to TRBJ1-6; D unclear. Germline V CDR1 and CDR2: SGHKS, YYEKEE (reference sequence). Trimming took 1 base from V and 11 from J, leaving 16 bases between them. CDR3 size: 15 residues. As DNA, the CDR3 is TGTGCCAGCAGCTTGAATGTGGCAGAACACCCACCCCTCCACTTT. Translation gives CASSLNVAEHPPLHF.

This clonotype was detected many times. The genes are TRBV7-3 and TRBJ2-1, with TRBD1 matching over 7 bases. CDR3 length equals 16 residues. V lost 5 bases, J lost 0 bases, and 7 bases stayed unmatched. Germline-derived CDR1 and CDR2 are SGHTA and FQGTGA. In DNA form, the CDR3 reads TGTGCCAGCAGCCTAGGGGGCCCGAGCTCCTACAATGAGCAGTTCTTC. Its translation is CASSLGGPSSYNEQFF.

In its sample, this clonotype was seen a few times. Here the CDR3 reads CASSGGAGDQPQHF. The DNA for the CDR3 is TGTGCCAGCTCCGGAGGGGCAGGGGATCAGCCCCAGCATTTT. The gene calls are TRBV7-8 and TRBJ1-5; D possibly corresponds to TRBD1 (6 bases). Trimming cost V 8 bases and J 5 bases, with 16 bases left between them. The V gene's germline CDR1 is SGHVS and CDR2 FQNEAQ. The CDR3 is 14 amino acids.

The rearrangement links TRBV20-1 to TRBJ2-3, with 13 bases matching TRBD2. The CDR3 covers 15 residues. Trimming took 3 bases from V and 8 from J; bases not matched to a gene: 8. Per the germline V gene, CDR1 is DFQATT and CDR2 is SNEGSKA (reference sequence). In nucleotides, the CDR3 is TGCAGTGCTAGTAAACTAGCGGGGGGGCAAGGTACGCAGTATTTT. Translating gives CSASKLAGGQGTQYF.

The chain links TRBV15 to TRBJ2-5; 10 bases agree with TRBD1. V was pared by 1 base and J by 5 bases, with 10 bases of the junction left unmatched. This CDR3 has 17 amino acids. Germline CDR1 reads LNHNV; CDR2 reads YYDKDF (reference sequence). CDR3 bases: TGTGCCACCAGCAGAGGTTCCTCGACAGGGGGCTCGGAGACCCAGTACTTC. Translating it yields CATSRGSSTGGSETQYF. Full variable domain (missing parts from reference TRBV15 and TRBJ2-5): DAMVIQNPRYQVTQFGKPVTLSCSQTLNHNVMYWYQQKSSQAPKLLFHYYDKDFNNEADTPDNFQSRRPNTSFCFLDIRSPGLGDTAMYLCATSRGSSTGGSETQYFGPGTRLLVL.

The CDR3 bases are TGTGCCAGTAGTATAGCGTACACAGATACGCAGTATTTT. Translating it yields CASSIAYTDTQYF. The J gene is TRBJ2-3, the V gene TRBV19, with D uncertain. The CDR3 contains 13 residues. Between the trimmed V and J ends, which lost 1 base and 2 bases, there was a span of 4 bases. Germline lookup yields CDR1 LNHDA and CDR2 SQIVND (reference sequence).

V usage is TRBV27 and J usage is TRBJ1-1; D is unresolved. This CDR3 has 17 residues. Trimming shortened V by 5 bases and J by 1 base, and 20 bases separated the two germline ends. CDR1 and CDR2 (germline): MNHEY, SMNVEV (reference sequence). As DNA, the CDR3 is TGTGCCAGCAGTCTATTATCGTCGGGTCAATGGAACACTGAAGCTTTCTTT. This gives the protein CASSLLSSGQWNTEAFF.

The V and J genes are TRBV2 and TRBJ1-5; D perhaps matches TRBD1 (5 bases). The V gene's germline CDR1 is SNHLY and CDR2 FYNNEI. The CDR3 is 15 amino acids. V lost 2 bases and J lost 2, with 10 bases in between. DNA for the CDR3: TGTGCCAGCAGTGAACAGACAGTGGGCAATCAGCCCCAGCATTTT. Protein product: CASSEQTVGNQPQHF.

To note about this clonotype: It may be a read error: a sequence one base away is much more abundant. The chain has TRBV7-8 and TRBJ2-7; D ambiguous. CDR3 length equals 14 residues. The germline V gene has CDR1 SGHVS and CDR2 FQNEAQ. The CDR3 spells CASSVGTQVYEQCF. DNA for the CDR3: TGTGCCAGCAGCGTAGGAACACAAGTCTACGAGCAGTGCTTC.

The J gene is TRBJ1-2, the V gene TRBV5-1; no reliable D call. CDR1 and CDR2 from the germline V gene are SGHRS and YFSETQ. The CDR3 is made up of 11 amino acids. With 0 bases removed from V and 11 bases from J, the gap between germline ends came to 8 bases. The CDR3 DNA follows: TGCGCCAGCAGCTTGGACAACGCGTACACCTTC. It translates to CASSLDNAYTF.

The rearrangement uses TRBV5-1 and TRBJ2-5; TRBD1 matches at 11 bases. J was trimmed by 5 bases and V by 4 bases; bases with no gene match: 10. Per germline, CDR1 SGHRS and CDR2 YFSETQ. This CDR3 has 16 residues. The CDR3 sequence is CASSRGTGGVWETQYF. In nucleotides, the CDR3 is TGCGCCAGCAGCCGCGGGACAGGGGGAGTCTGGGAGACCCAGTACTTC.

V is TRBV9 and J is TRBJ2-7, with D maybe TRBD1 (5 bases). The CDR3 has 15 amino acids. Germline CDR1 reads SGDLS; CDR2 reads YYNGEE. Trimming removed 0 bases from V and 5 bases from J, with 15 bases in between. CDR3 in DNA: TGTGCCAGCAGCGTAGCGGATGGGGCGCCGGACGAGCAGTACTTC. Translating it yields CASSVADGAPDEQYF.

The chain uses TRBV7-9 and TRBJ1-1; D might be TRBD1 (6 bases). The length of the CDR3 is 15 residues. V dropped 5 bases and J dropped 6 bases, with 19 bases sitting between them. Germline V gene lookup returns CDR1 SEHNR and CDR2 FQNEAQ (reference sequence). In nucleotides, the CDR3 is TGTGCCAGCAGCGCTACAGGGAGGAAGGACGCTGAAGCTTTCTTT. Translated, it gives CASSATGRKDAEAFF. Complete variable domain (other parts from reference TRBV7-9 and TRBJ1-1): DTGVSQNPRHKITKRGQNVTFRCDPISEHNRLYWYRQTLGQGPEFLTYFQNEAQLEKSRLLSDRFSAERPKGSFSTLEIQRTEQGDSAMYLCASSATGRKDAEAFFGQGTRLTVV.

The chain couples TRBV20-1 to TRBJ2-2; 9 bases fit TRBD2. With V trimmed by 2 bases and J by 8 bases, 6 bases remained unmatched. Germline V gene data show CDR1 as DFQATT and CDR2 as SNEGSKA (reference sequence). This CDR3 contains 14 residues. The CDR3 bases are TGCAGTGCTAGAATTAGCGGGGGATCTGGGGAGCTGTTTTTT. It translates to CSARISGGSGELFF.

The rearrangement joins TRBV20-1 to TRBJ2-2; D gene unclear. The CDR3 runs to 13 residues. CDR1 and CDR2 (germline): DFQATT, SNEGSKA (reference sequence). Trimming left V 3 bases short and J 4 bases short, with 9 bases between. Written as DNA, the CDR3 is TGCAGTGCTAGGCGGACGGGCACCGGGGAGCTGTTTTTT. It is translated as CSARRTGTGELFF.

This clonotype showed up many times. The V gene is TRBV7-2, the J gene TRBJ1-6, with no clear D. The V end was cut by 0 bases, the J end by 4 bases, with 4 bases between. The CDR3 runs to 14 residues. Looked up from germline, CDR1 is SGHTA and CDR2 is FQGNSA. The CDR3 region has the DNA TGTGCCAGCAGCTTAGCTACTTATAATTCACCCCTCCACTTT. It specifies CASSLATYNSPLHF.

The chain joins TRBV5-1 to TRBJ2-5, with D maybe TRBD1 (7 bases). The CDR3 sequence is 15 residues long. The germline V and J ends were trimmed by 4 bases and 2 bases, with 15 bases remaining between them. Germline CDR1 and CDR2: SGHRS and YFSETQ. CDR3 amino acids: CASSPGQAGQETQYF. DNA for the CDR3: TGCGCCAGCAGCCCAGGACAGGCGGGGCAAGAGACCCAGTACTTC.

The genes are TRBV10-3 and TRBJ1-6; possibly TRBD1 for D (6 bases). CDR1 ENHRY and CDR2 SYGVKD come from the germline V gene. This CDR3 is built from 15 residues. V was pared by 4 bases and J by 7 bases, with 14 bases between. The CDR3 coding sequence is TGTGCCATCAGTGTAGGTCAGGGGATAAATTCACCCCTCCACTTT. As protein: CAISVGQGINSPLHF.

The gene calls are TRBV7-2 and TRBJ2-3; the D is unclear. The V end was cut by 1 base, the J end by 1 base, with 6 bases between. CDR3 length equals 14 residues. Germline V gene data show CDR1 as SGHTA and CDR2 as FQGNSA. This CDR3 reads CASSLDTGTDTQYF. CDR3 in DNA: TGTGCCAGCAGCTTAGACACGGGCACAGATACGCAGTATTTT.

At least ten counts were recorded for this clonotype. The chain recombines TRBV12-3 or TRBV12-4 with TRBJ1-1, with D possibly matching TRBD1 (6 bases). The CDR3 covers 12 residues. V lost 7 bases and J lost 11, with 17 bases in between. CDR3 amino acids: CASTPRGAGAFF. The CDR3 DNA reads TGTGCCAGCACCCCAAGGGGGGCCGGCGCTTTCTTT.

In this sample, this clonotype turned up many times. The V gene is TRBV2, the J gene TRBJ1-4; maybe TRBD1 (6 bases). Germline V gene lookup returns CDR1 SNHLY and CDR2 FYNNEI. Trimming pared 10 bases from V and 8 bases from J, leaving 17 bases between. The CDR3 spans 13 residues. DNA for the CDR3: TGTGCCAATCGGAGGGGGGTCAACGAAAAACTGTTTTTT. It translates to CANRRGVNEKLFF.

The V and J genes are TRBV7-9 and TRBJ2-3, with a weak D call TRBD2 (6 bases). Germline V gives CDR1 SEHNR, CDR2 FQNEAQ (reference sequence). The CDR3 extends over 16 amino acids. The V gene lost 5 bases and the J gene lost 1 base, with 16 bases spanning the gap. The CDR3 protein is CASSQGLNPGTDTQYF. The CDR3, as DNA: TGTGCCAGCAGCCAGGGACTCAATCCAGGCACAGATACGCAGTATTTT.

This clonotype was observed a few times. The gene calls are TRBV20-1 and TRBJ2-7; 8 nucleotides match TRBD1. Germline CDR1 DFQATT, CDR2 SNEGSKA (reference sequence). Losses at the gene ends were 2 bases for V and 2 bases for J; bases not matched to a gene: 2. This CDR3 has 13 amino acids. CDR3 region: CSARRTGTYEQYF. CDR3 bases: TGCAGTGCTAGAAGGACAGGGACCTACGAGCAGTACTTC.

This sequence joins TRBV2 and TRBJ2-1; 10 bases match TRBD1. CDR1 is SNHLY and CDR2 is FYNNEI in the germline V gene. The CDR3 length is 18 residues. The J segment lost 2 bases and the V segment lost 8 bases, leaving 15 bases of the junction unmatched. The CDR3 sequence is CASLFRTGGGRTYNEQFF. CDR3 DNA: TGTGCCAGCTTGTTCCGGACAGGGGGGGGTAGAACCTACAATGAGCAGTTCTTC.

This clonotype has just a few counts. V usage is TRBV7-9 and J usage is TRBJ2-1; 13 bases line up with TRBD2. Germline trimming cut 5 bases from V and 5 bases from J; bases unmatched to any gene: 3. Germline CDR1 reads SEHNR; CDR2 reads FQNEAQ (reference sequence). This CDR3 spans 15 amino acids. CDR3 bases: TGTGCCAGCAGCCCCGGGACTAGCGGGAACAATGAGCAGTTCTTC. Translated: CASSPGTSGNNEQFF.

The chain has TRBV24-1 and TRBJ2-2, with no clear D. Germline CDR1 KGHDR, CDR2 SFDVKD. V was pared by 7 bases and J by 8 bases, with 7 bases between. There are 11 residues in the CDR3. CDR3 DNA: TGTGCCACCAGACGGGCTGGGGAGCTGTTTTTT. Protein product: CATRRAGELFF.

Only a few counts were recorded for this clonotype. The chain combines TRBV7-8 with TRBJ2-7; weak D call: TRBD2 (6 bases). The CDR3 is 16 amino acids. The germline V gene encodes CDR1 SGHVS and CDR2 FQNEAQ. V was shortened by 1 base and J by 0 bases, with 13 bases between the two germline ends. The CDR3 here is CASSLEGRPSSYEQYF. CDR3 in DNA: TGTGCCAGCAGCTTAGAGGGGAGGCCTTCCTCCTACGAGCAGTACTTC.

The chain is built from TRBV7-9 and TRBJ2-7; 12 nucleotides line up with TRBD1. This CDR3 region has 15 residues. The V segment lost 3 bases and the J segment 6 bases; nucleotides outside the gene matches: 6. CDR1 and CDR2 from the germline V gene are SEHNR and FQNEAQ (reference sequence). DNA for the CDR3: TGTGCCAGCAGCTTTAGGGACAGGGGGCAAGGCGAGCAGTACTTC. Amino acid sequence: CASSFRDRGQGEQYF.